This TCR beta chain was documented in a study of T cells in Graves' hyperthyroidism and ophthalmopathy. It was RNA transcripts that yielded the amplified TCR beta CDR3 regions. The TCR CDR3 first-round RT-PCR relied on the HTBI primer set. TCRdb re-called the multiplex PCR reads through MiXCR, storing one row per CDR3 protein. The data show 500,000 to 750,000 distinct CDR3 sequences, with approximately 14% seen just once and less than 9% held by the top ten. The CDR3 is 15 residues long. Germline V gene sequence: CDR1 GTSNPN, CDR2 SVGIG (reference sequence). V shed 4 bases, J shed 2 bases, and the junction held 9 bases outside the gene matches. This clonotype came up a few times.

The specimen sequenced was blood. This sequence originates from a woman aged 18-35 years with Graves' ophthalmopathy. The rearrangement uses TRBV30 and TRBJ2-3, with 7 bases aligning to TRBD1. CDR3 sequence: CAWKAGTANTDTQYF. The CDR3 DNA reads as TGTGCCTGGAAGGCAGGGACAGCGAACACAGATACGCAGTATTTT.